A selection of T cell receptor beta chains follows, all from one sample in a study of technical replicates of blood from several donors. Generated by immunoSEQ multiplex PCR, the TCRdb table keeps only in-frame clones and is missing some. The sample yields around 76,000 clones, about 89% seen once. The sample comprised T cells isolated from PBMCs. The receptors here all came from a human donor in good health. The CDR3 runs from the conserved cysteine through the conserved F or W. Fields, in order: V gene, J gene, CDR3 protein.

>TRBV19|TRBJ1-5
CASSIRGGSNQPQHF
>TRBV5-1|TRBJ2-7
CASLNGVGADYEQYF
>TRBV16|TRBJ2-1
CASSHRGLAGVLAQFF
>TRBV5-1|TRBJ2-1
CASSLELYNEQFF
>TRBV6-5|TRBJ1-1
CASWDREVMNTEAFF
>TRBV27|TRBJ2-1
CASRSTGPSSYNEQFF
>TRBV5-1|TRBJ2-1
CASSQGLAGASSNEQFF
>TRBV7-9|TRBJ2-4
CASSLDRALDVYGGDIQYF
>TRBV19|TRBJ2-1
CASSMSGQSYNEQFF
>TRBV7-9|TRBJ2-7
CASSLEGGLTYEQYF
>TRBV15|TRBJ2-3
CATSRGIGQGGTDTQYF
>TRBV9|TRBJ2-3
CASSVNFRTSGTDTQYF
>TRBV10-2|TRBJ2-5
CASSDPETQYF
>TRBV2|TRBJ1-5
CASRDRGNQPQHF
>TRBV29-1|TRBJ2-1
CSPGLAGVNEQFF
>TRBV4-1|TRBJ1-4
CASNLGTDYEKLFF
>TRBV5-1|TRBJ2-1
CASSLDGTRGNEQFF
>TRBV6-1|TRBJ1-5
CAAGTGPSNQPQHF